This entry lists 19 T cell receptor beta chains sequenced from one sample in a study of blood T cell repertoires in COVID-19. This table comes from immunoSEQ multiplex PCR, and its TCRdb copy is limited to in-frame clones, with some not included. The data hold 220,000 or so clones, with more than 65% observed a single time. The sequenced sample consisted of peripheral blood. The receptors stem from a woman aged 55 to 70 with acute or convalescent COVID-19.

The chain recombines TRBV18 with TRBJ2-3; TRBD2 matches 9 bases. Germline V gene sequence: CDR1 KGHSH, CDR2 LQKENI. V dropped 2 bases and J dropped 2; count of bases not matched to a gene: 5. The CDR3 length is 16 residues. The CDR3 spells CASSPGQGLATDTQYF. The CDR3 region has the DNA TGTGCCAGCTCACCAGGGCAGGGACTAGCCACAGATACGCAGTATTTT. Drawing the rest from reference TRBV18 and TRBJ2-3, the complete variable domain is NAGVMQNPRHLVRRRGQEARLRCSPMKGHSHVYWYRQLPEEGLKFMVYLQKENIIDESGMPKERFSAEFPKEGPSILRIQQVVRGDSAAYFCASSPGQGLATDTQYFGPGTRLTVL.

The chain recombines TRBV19 with TRBJ2-1; maybe TRBD2 (6 bases). CDR1 and CDR2 (germline): LNHDA, SQIVND (reference sequence). The CDR3 is made up of 16 amino acids. Trimming shortened V by 2 bases and J by 2 bases, and 13 bases separated the two germline ends. The CDR3 DNA reads as TGTGCCAGTAGTATATTGAGGGGACTGACCTACAATGAGCAGTTCTTC. Amino acids: CASSILRGLTYNEQFF.

J is TRBJ2-5 and V is TRBV7-9; D uncertain. Trimming pared 2 bases from V and 4 bases from J, leaving 14 bases between. From germline, CDR1 is SEHNR and CDR2 FQNEAQ (reference sequence). The CDR3 contains 15 residues. DNA for the CDR3: TGTGCCAGCAGCTTAATCCCAGGCCCGGCAGAGACCCAGTACTTC. Residues: CASSLIPGPAETQYF.

This chain connects TRBV5-8 to TRBJ1-2; 12 nucleotides align to TRBD1. Trimming at V came to 7 bases and at J to 4 bases, leaving 14 bases not matched to a gene. In germline, CDR1 is SGHTS, CDR2 YDEGEE. The CDR3 is made up of 17 amino acids. This CDR3 reads CASGLYSGTGGLYGYTF. The CDR3 DNA reads as TGTGCCAGCGGTTTATACTCCGGGACAGGGGGCCTCTATGGCTACACCTTC.

The gene calls are TRBV2 and TRBJ1-1, with a possible D match to TRBD1 (6 bases). The germline V gene encodes CDR1 SNHLY and CDR2 FYNNEI. Trimming took 6 bases from V and 2 from J, leaving 13 bases between them. The length of the CDR3 is 14 residues. The CDR3 sequence is CASSYREGNTEAFF. CDR3 nucleotides: TGTGCCAGCAGCTACAGGGAGGGAAACACTGAAGCTTTCTTT.

V gene TRBV18 combines with J gene TRBJ2-7, with 9 nucleotides matching TRBD2. This CDR3 comprises 15 residues. Unmatched junction bases numbered 8, after V lost 4 bases and J lost 4 bases. Germline CDR1 KGHSH, CDR2 LQKENI. The CDR3 nucleotides are TGTGCCAGCTCACTAGACCAGCTAGCGGGGTACGAGCAGTACTTC. It translates to CASSLDQLAGYEQYF.

The chain carries TRBV5-6 and TRBJ1-1; D might be TRBD1 (6 bases). Germline loops: CDR1 SGHDT, CDR2 YYEEEE. Trimming took 4 bases from V and 5 from J, leaving 15 bases between them. This CDR3 region has 14 residues. CDR3 residues: CASSLGGRLTEAFF. The CDR3 nucleotides read TGTGCCAGCAGCCTGGGGGGGCGGCTAACTGAAGCTTTCTTT.

V gene TRBV11-2 combines with J gene TRBJ2-4, with D possibly matching TRBD1 (6 bases). V was shortened by 5 bases and J by 3 bases, with 17 bases between the two germline ends. This CDR3 is built from 16 residues. Germline lookup yields CDR1 SGHAT and CDR2 FQNNGV. The CDR3 here is CASSDETGLGKNIQYF. The CDR3 DNA follows: TGTGCCAGCAGCGATGAGACAGGCCTAGGCAAAAACATTCAGTACTTC.

This clone occurred a few times. The V call is TRBV19, the J call TRBJ2-6; D remains ambiguous. Germline lookup yields CDR1 LNHDA and CDR2 SQIVND (reference sequence). V lost 3 bases to trimming and J lost 0 bases, with 3 bases between them. The CDR3 has 14 residues. CDR3 sequence reads: CASSISSGANVLTF. CDR3 DNA sequence: TGTGCCAGTAGTATCTCCTCTGGGGCCAACGTCCTGACTTTC.

The V gene is TRBV5-6, the J gene TRBJ1-5; 9 bases fit TRBD1. Germline CDR1 is SGHDT and CDR2 is YYEEEE. J gave up 8 bases and V 4 bases, and 7 bases lay outside the gene matches. This CDR3 region has 14 residues. CDR3 region: CASSAGTGIEPQHF. The CDR3 nucleotides are TGTGCCAGCAGCGCCGGGACAGGGATCGAGCCCCAGCATTTT.

The chain uses TRBV5-6 and TRBJ2-4, with D possibly TRBD2 on 7 matching bases. The CDR3 has 15 residues. The germline V and J ends were trimmed by 4 bases and 6 bases, with 17 bases remaining between them. The V gene's germline CDR1 is SGHDT and CDR2 YYEEEE. CDR3 protein: CASSSMGGLGNIQYF. The CDR3 coding sequence is TGTGCCAGCAGCAGTATGGGGGGGCTCGGAAACATTCAGTACTTC. Combining the CDR3 with reference TRBV5-6 and TRBJ2-4 gives the whole variable domain DAGVTQSPTHLIKTRGQQVTLRCSPKSGHDTVSWYQQALGQGPQFIFQYYEEEERQRGNFPDRFSGHQFPNYSSELNVNALLLGDSALYLCASSSMGGLGNIQYFGAGTRLSVL.

CDR3 residues: CASTPNYGQLNTEAFF. The CDR3 nucleotides read TGTGCCAGCACCCCTAACTATGGACAGTTGAACACTGAAGCTTTCTTT. The V and J genes are TRBV9 and TRBJ1-1, with D possibly matching TRBD1 (6 bases). Trimming removed 6 bases at V and 0 bases at J, with 18 bases between. This CDR3 region has 16 residues. The germline CDR1 and CDR2 sequences are SGDLS and YYNGEE.

V is TRBV6-2 or TRBV6-3 and J is TRBJ2-5, with TRBD2 identical over 8 bases. V dropped 5 bases and J dropped 6; count of bases not matched to a gene: 8. The CDR3 spans 14 residues. Germline CDR1 and CDR2: MNHEY and SVGEGT. The CDR3 loop reads CASSKGLAPKTQYF. The DNA for the CDR3 is TGTGCCAGCAGTAAAGGACTAGCCCCAAAGACCCAGTACTTC.

V gene TRBV5-4 combines with J gene TRBJ2-3, with 9 bases aligning to TRBD2. Losses at the gene ends were 2 bases for V and 3 bases for J; bases not matched to a gene: 7. Germline values: CDR1 SGHNT, CDR2 YYREEE (reference sequence). This CDR3 contains 16 residues. CDR3 in amino acids: CASSFLAGGQTDTQYF. CDR3 nucleotides: TGTGCCAGCAGCTTCCTGGCGGGGGGGCAGACAGATACGCAGTATTTT. Looking up the rest from reference TRBV5-4 and TRBJ2-3 gives the full variable domain: ETGVTQSPTHLIKTRGQQVTLRCSSQSGHNTVSWYQQALGQGPQFIFQYYREEENGRGNFPPRFSGLQFPNYSSELNVNALELDDSALYLCASSFLAGGQTDTQYFGPGTRLTVL.

The chain couples TRBV9 to TRBJ2-1; 14 nucleotides line up with TRBD2. The CDR3 covers 16 residues. Germline CDR1 SGDLS, CDR2 YYNGEE. The V segment lost 4 bases and the J segment 5 bases; nucleotides outside the gene matches: 5. The CDR3 is CASSQGLAGADNEQFF. CDR3 nucleotide sequence: TGTGCCAGCAGCCAGGGACTAGCGGGGGCGGACAATGAGCAGTTCTTC.

This clone has only one observation. The chain uses TRBV21-1 and TRBJ1-4; whether TRBD1, the table's D call, matches the DNA was not checked. TRBV21-1 is reported as a pseudogene. This CDR3 region has 17 residues. The CDR3: CASSNYFQDRINEKLFF. The CDR3 DNA follows: TGTGCCAGCAGCAACTACTTTCAGGACAGGATTAATGAAAAACTGTTTTTT.

The chain carries TRBV3-1 (or the pseudogene TRBV3-2) and TRBJ2-5; no firm D call. Germline V CDR1 and CDR2: LGHDT, YNNKEL (reference sequence). The CDR3 spans 14 residues. Trimming shortened V by 4 bases and J by 1 base, and 10 bases separated the two germline ends. DNA for the CDR3: TGTGCCAGCAGCCCCCCTTCTCCCCAAGAGACCCAGTACTTC. Translated: CASSPPSPQETQYF.

This chain links TRBV19 with TRBJ1-2, with unresolved D. Between the trimmed V and J ends, which lost 5 bases and 1 base, there was a span of 14 bases. The CDR3 totals 15 residues. Per germline, CDR1 LNHDA and CDR2 SQIVND (reference sequence). CDR3 DNA sequence: TGTGCCAGTAGTCACTTGGAGTTAAATAACTATGGCTACACCTTC. Amino acid sequence: CASSHLELNNYGYTF.

The CDR3 reads CASSFGRDNYGYTF. The CDR3 region has the DNA TGTGCCAGCAGCTTCGGGCGGGATAACTATGGCTACACCTTC. The chain is built from TRBV11-2 and TRBJ1-2; D remains ambiguous. The V gene lost 3 bases and the J gene lost 1 base, with 9 bases spanning the gap. The CDR3 consists of 14 residues. The germline V gene encodes CDR1 SGHAT and CDR2 FQNNGV.